This T cell receptor beta chain was identified during a study of T cell changes during pregnancy in multiple sclerosis (dated by TCRdb to 2018 to 2020). Regarding the study in general: In women with multiple sclerosis, the researchers looked at how the T cell repertoire shifted as pregnancy progressed.

Library preparation employed the immunoSEQ multiplex PCR assay. TCRdb obtained this table from immuneACCESS and retained in-frame rearrangements with V and J assigned. These tables miss some clones; where compared with another copy, unresolved V genes account for less than half of the shortfall, and the remainder is unexplained. The sample table records tens of thousands of clones; about 90% of these occur just once. Roughly 1.2% of the sample is in the top ten clones. Counted from cysteine to phenylalanine, this CDR3 has 17 amino acids. The CDR3 DNA has 51 bases and is translated from base 1. Germline trimming: 0 bases from V, 7 bases from J; junction bases outside gene matches: 10. Based on the germline V gene, the CDR1 and CDR2 sequences are SGHRS and YFSETQ. With respect to this clone: Its binding antigen is unknown. The record has no base qualities; no much larger clone is one base away.

This TCR came from a female donor in good health, enrolled as a control in a pregnancy study. Recombination connected TRBV5-1 to TRBJ2-1, and TRBD2 matches 10 of the central bases. The sample in question was peripheral blood, obtained after pregnancy. The DNA reads TGCGCCAGCAGCTTGGTTACAGCGGGAGGGCCCTCGAATGAGCAGTTCTTC. Its protein reads: CASSLVTAGGPSNEQFF.